The 15 T cell receptor beta chains in this list originate from one sample, sequenced in a study of blood T cell repertoires in COVID-19. Repertoires were generated with immunoSEQ multiplex PCR, while TCRdb's copy carries only in-frame clones and drops some. This repertoire shows tens of thousands of clones, approximately 90% found once; its top ten account for 0.95% to 1.5%. Material for sequencing was peripheral blood. The origin of the receptors is an older woman with acute or convalescent COVID-19.

This chain links TRBV5-1 with TRBJ1-4; 9 bases agree with TRBD1. V lost 3 bases, J lost 5 bases, and 8 bases stayed unmatched. Germline V gene lookup returns CDR1 SGHRS and CDR2 YFSETQ. This CDR3 comprises 16 residues. The chain's CDR3 is CASSSNPGQGNEKLFF. The CDR3 coding sequence is TGCGCCAGCAGCTCTAATCCGGGACAGGGAAATGAAAAACTGTTTTTT.

The V call is TRBV19, the J call TRBJ1-6, with D possibly TRBD1 on 6 matching bases. The germline V gene has CDR1 LNHDA and CDR2 SQIVND (reference sequence). Trimming removed 6 bases at V and 10 bases at J, with 13 bases between. This CDR3 is 13 amino acids long. The CDR3: CASSRGSESPLHF. The CDR3 bases are TGTGCCAGTAGCAGGGGCTCGGAGTCACCCCTCCACTTT.

The CDR3 protein is CASSFMTERETQYF. For the CDR3, the DNA is TGCGCCAGCAGCTTTATGACAGAAAGAGAGACCCAGTACTTC. The rearrangement links TRBV5-1 to TRBJ2-5, with D possibly TRBD1 on 5 matching bases. Trimming left V 2 bases short and J 4 bases short, with 12 bases between. Germline CDR1 is SGHRS and CDR2 is YFSETQ. This CDR3 has 14 residues.

V is TRBV4-1 and J is TRBJ1-1; 7 bases map to TRBD1. The junction had 4 bases not matched to a gene; V was cut back by 2 bases and J by 4 bases. The CDR3 runs 14 residues. Per germline, CDR1 MGHRA and CDR2 YSYEKL. In DNA, the CDR3 is TGCGCCAGCAGCCAATCGACAGGGCGCACTGAAGCTTTCTTT. Translating it yields CASSQSTGRTEAFF.

V usage is TRBV2 and J usage is TRBJ2-3; D gene uncertain. V was clipped by 6 bases and J by 0 bases, with 16 bases between them. CDR1 is SNHLY and CDR2 is FYNNEI in the germline V gene. This CDR3 comprises 16 residues. The DNA for the CDR3 is TGTGCCAGCAGGGATGAAGACTGGAAAAGCACAGATACGCAGTATTTT. Residues: CASRDEDWKSTDTQYF.

This clone was detected only a few times. The chain uses TRBV27 and TRBJ1-5; possibly TRBD1 for D (5 bases). Trimming took off 6 bases at V and 7 bases at J, with 16 bases between the two ends. Per germline, CDR1 MNHEY and CDR2 SMNVEV (reference sequence). The CDR3 runs 14 residues. The CDR3 reads CASSPWGGGQPQHF. The CDR3 nucleotides are TGTGCCAGCAGCCCCTGGGGCGGGGGGCAGCCCCAGCATTTT.

This sequence joins TRBV3-1 (or the pseudogene TRBV3-2) and TRBJ1-5; D not resolved. CDR1 and CDR2 (germline): LGHDT, YNNKEL (reference sequence). Trimming stripped 4 bases from V and 3 bases from J, with 13 bases between. This CDR3 is 15 amino acids long. CDR3 nucleotide sequence: TGTGCCAGCAGCCCGGCCGGGGATTCCAATCAGCCCCAGCATTTT. This gives the protein CASSPAGDSNQPQHF.

The chain uses TRBV7-9 and TRBJ2-5; 9 nucleotides line up with TRBD1. CDR1 is SEHNR and CDR2 is FQNEAQ in the germline V gene (reference sequence). The V segment lost 4 bases and the J segment 5 bases; nucleotides outside the gene matches: 5. The CDR3 is made up of 14 amino acids. DNA of the CDR3: TGTGCCAGCAGCTCCACAGGGGGCGGGGAGACCCAGTACTTC. Translated: CASSSTGGGETQYF.

The CDR3 reads CASSTLTPGLAGGSTDTQYF. CDR3 sequence (DNA): TGTGCCAGCAGCACCCTGACTCCGGGACTAGCGGGAGGGAGCACAGATACGCAGTATTTT. The chain recombines TRBV5-4 with TRBJ2-3, with TRBD2 matching 16 bases. This CDR3 region has 20 residues. The J segment lost 0 bases and the V segment lost 4 bases, leaving 11 bases of the junction unmatched. Germline V CDR1 and CDR2: SGHNT, YYREEE (reference sequence). Full variable domain (rest looked up from reference TRBV5-4 and TRBJ2-3): ETGVTQSPTHLIKTRGQQVTLRCSSQSGHNTVSWYQQALGQGPQFIFQYYREEENGRGNFPPRFSGLQFPNYSSELNVNALELDDSALYLCASSTLTPGLAGGSTDTQYFGPGTRLTVL.

This chain uses TRBV29-1 with TRBJ1-2; 7 bases fit TRBD1. This CDR3 has 11 amino acids. V dropped 7 bases and J dropped 6; count of bases not matched to a gene: 5. Germline loops: CDR1 SQVTM, CDR2 ANQGSEA. CDR3: CSAGTGDGYTF. CDR3 nucleotides: TGCAGCGCGGGTACAGGGGATGGCTACACCTTC.

The chain links TRBV27 to TRBJ2-1; D possibly corresponds to TRBD2 (5 bases). V dropped 5 bases and J dropped 4 bases, with 12 bases sitting between them. Germline V lookup: CDR1 MNHEY, CDR2 SMNVEV (reference sequence). The CDR3 covers 14 residues. CDR3 loop: CASSTTTSYNEQFF. CDR3 nucleotide sequence: TGTGCCAGCAGTACCACTACTAGTTACAATGAGCAGTTCTTC.

This clone was detected only a few times. The chain carries TRBV7-6 and TRBJ2-5; tentatively, D is TRBD2 (6 bases). Germline CDR1 and CDR2: SGHVS and FNYEAQ. Trimming left V 2 bases short and J 5 bases short, with 18 bases between. The length of the CDR3 is 16 residues. CDR3 bases: TGTGCCAGCAGCTTACCTAGCGCAATGGTTCAGGAGACCCAGTACTTC. Translation: CASSLPSAMVQETQYF.

The V and J genes are TRBV27 and TRBJ1-5, with D maybe TRBD1 (5 bases). V was shortened by 6 bases and J by 3 bases, with 9 bases between the two germline ends. The CDR3 is 13 amino acids. Germline values: CDR1 MNHEY, CDR2 SMNVEV (reference sequence). In DNA, the CDR3 is TGTGCCAGCAGCAGGGTCATCAATCAGCCCCAGCATTTT. Its protein product is CASSRVINQPQHF.

The chain couples TRBV11-1 to TRBJ2-5; the D gene is possibly TRBD2 (6 bases). Germline assignment: CDR1 SGHAT and CDR2 FQDESV (reference sequence). This CDR3 contains 14 residues. Trimming left V 4 bases short and J 1 base short, with 10 bases between. The CDR3 DNA sequence: TGTGCCAGCAGCTCCCAGGGACTCCAAGAGACCCAGTACTTC. Its protein is CASSSQGLQETQYF.

The V and J genes are TRBV4-2 and TRBJ2-1, with 7 positions matching TRBD2. CDR3 length: 16 amino acids. The germline CDR1 and CDR2 sequences are LGHNA and YNFKEQ. V lost 1 base to trimming and J lost 0 bases; unmatched junction nucleotides: 3. CDR3 region: CASSQVASGSYNEQFF. In nucleotides, the CDR3 is TGTGCCAGCAGCCAAGTGGCTAGCGGCTCCTACAATGAGCAGTTCTTC.